This T cell receptor beta chain was sequenced in a study of blood T cell repertoires in COVID-19 (dated by TCRdb to between 2020 and 2021). Regarding the study in general: The collaborator samples originated in the United States, Italy and Spain and spanned the acute and convalescent phases of COVID-19. The samples were drawn from the first 160 participants of the ongoing ImmuneRACE study and from some 1,300 subjects provided by 6 global collaborators. The dataset comprised deeply sampled blood TCRbeta repertoires from subjects exposed to, actively infected with, or recovered from COVID-19. The prospective study material was composed of cDNA or gDNA derived from T cells, B-cell-depleted T cells, or PBMCs. The sample metadata nearly always contained a de-identified subject ID, COVID-19 status, age in years and sex. Where available, HLA class I and class II types were obtained from metadata supplied by the sample provider rather than from assay-based typing. The repertoires were made available in a free public database intended to serve as a resource for research on the immune response to SARS-CoV-2.

Each collaborating institution followed its own protocols to collect whole blood in K2EDTA tubes. Collaborator samples were shipped for TCRbeta analysis as frozen whole blood, isolated PBMCs, or DNA extracted from either sample type. TCRbeta CDR3 regions were amplified from genomic DNA using the immunoSEQ Assay, a bias-controlled multiplex PCR. The original methods were these. The number of nucleated cells in each sample was estimated from the amplification of reference gene primers within the assay. To quantify the absolute abundance of each unique TCRbeta CDR3 rearrangement, sequence reads were collapsed and filtered. For each sample, productive Simpson clonality was calculated as the square root of Simpson's diversity index over productive rearrangements. Drawn from immuneACCESS, this table holds only the in-frame rearrangements with V and J called that TCRdb kept. Clones are partly lost; checked studies trace under half to an unresolved V gene and leave the rest unexplained. That table furnishes V, J and clone size, whereas the DNA furnished D and trimming. The sample contains hundreds of thousands of clones, over 75% of them found a single time. 7.5% to 9% of the sample is held by the ten biggest clonotypes.

Overall study outcomes, separate from this receptor: How much clinical and demographic metadata was included differed by source and by participant, and the metadata was provided uncurated.

Notes on this clone: Which antigen it targets is not known. No base quality information exists; no much larger clone differs at one position.

For CDR1 and CDR2, the germline V gene lists KGHDR and SFDVKD. A distance of 6 bases separates the germline ends of V and J, which lose 1 base and 4 bases respectively. Measured from the cysteine to the phenylalanine, the CDR3 is 13 residues long. Of the read, only the CDR3 DNA is kept; its 39 bases are in frame from base 1. The receptor chain draws on TRBV24-1 and TRBJ1-1; no D segment can be confidently identified. This TCR came from a woman of 80 years or more with acute or convalescent COVID-19. Sequencing was done on a sample of peripheral blood. The CDR3 amino acid sequence is: CATSDFRGTEAFF. Here is the DNA: TGTGCCACCAGTGATTTTAGAGGCACTGAAGCTTTCTTT.